Shown below are 17 T cell receptor beta chains from a single sample sequenced in a study of blood T cell repertoires in COVID-19. Measured with immunoSEQ multiplex PCR; TCRdb has only the in-frame clones, and not every one. The sample has more than 150,000 clones; approximately 86% are singletons. Sequencing was done on a sample of peripheral blood. Receptor source: a man younger than 30 with acute or convalescent COVID-19.

This sequence joins TRBV19 and TRBJ1-1, with D possibly matching TRBD1 (6 bases). The ends were cut back, 4 bases at V and 5 bases at J, with 11 bases in the middle. This CDR3 is built from 13 residues. CDR1 and CDR2 from the germline V gene are LNHDA and SQIVND (reference sequence). The CDR3 spells CASSTQGTTEAFF. CDR3 sequence (DNA): TGTGCCAGTAGTACACAGGGTACTACTGAAGCTTTCTTT. The whole variable domain, filled in from reference TRBV19 and TRBJ1-1, reads DGGITQSPKYLFRKEGQNVTLSCEQNLNHDAMYWYRQDPGQGLRLIYYSQIVNDFQKGDIAEGYSVSREKKESFPLTVTSAQKNPTAFYLCASSTQGTTEAFFGQGTRLTVV.

J is TRBJ1-6 and V is TRBV5-5; the match to TRBD1 covers 7 bases. V lost 2 bases and J lost 10; bases outside the gene matches: 6. Germline CDR1 is SGHKS and CDR2 is YYEKEE (reference sequence). CDR3 length equals 14 residues. CDR3 sequence reads: CASSFDRVRSPLHF. In nucleotides, the CDR3 is TGTGCCAGCAGCTTTGACAGGGTTAGATCACCCCTCCACTTT. The full variable domain, with the rest looked up from reference TRBV5-5 and TRBJ1-6, is DAGVTQSPTHLIKTRGQQVTLRCSPISGHKSVSWYQQVLGQGPQFIFQYYEKEERGRGNFPDRFSARQFPNYSSELNVNALLLGDSALYLCASSFDRVRSPLHFGNGTRLTVT.

This chain links TRBV11-3 with TRBJ1-1; no definite D call. The CDR3 has 14 residues. CDR1 SGHNT and CDR2 YENEEA come from the germline V gene. The V gene lost 5 bases and the J gene lost 4 bases, with 14 bases spanning the gap. CDR3 sequence reads: CASSMTPGSTEAFF. CDR3 nucleotides: TGTGCCAGCAGCATGACACCGGGGAGCACTGAAGCTTTCTTT.

This chain links TRBV7-8 with TRBJ1-2, with unresolved D. Trimming removed 5 bases from V and 4 bases from J, with 11 bases in between. This CDR3 comprises 13 residues. Germline V gives CDR1 SGHVS, CDR2 FQNEAQ. The CDR3 nucleotides are TGTGCCAGCAGCGGAGGGCGGAGCTATGGCTACACCTTC. Translated, it gives CASSGGRSYGYTF. The variable domain in full, completed from reference TRBV7-8 and TRBJ1-2, reads GAGVSQSPRYKVAKRGQDVALRCDPISGHVSLFWYQQALGQGPEFLTYFQNEAQLDKSGLPSDRFFAERPEGSVSTLKIQRTQQEDSAVYLCASSGGRSYGYTFGSGTRLTVV.

This clone was recorded only once. The chain has TRBV6-5 and TRBJ1-5, with D uncertain. V lost 5 bases, J lost 7 bases, and 15 bases lay in between. The germline gives CDR1 MNHEY, CDR2 SVGAGI. The CDR3 has 14 amino acids. The CDR3 coding sequence is TGTGCCAGCAGTCCTCGACCCAGGAACCAGCCCCAGCATTTT. Residues: CASSPRPRNQPQHF.

The chain links TRBV7-6 to TRBJ1-6; a possible D gene is TRBD1 (6 bases). The CDR3 length is 19 residues. Germline V CDR1 and CDR2: SGHVS, FNYEAQ. Between the trimmed V and J ends, which lost 1 base and 0 bases, there was a span of 16 bases. The CDR3 DNA sequence: TGTGCCAGCAGCTTAGGACAGGCGGGCCGAAGCTCCTATAATTCACCCCTCCACTTT. Protein: CASSLGQAGRSSYNSPLHF.

V is TRBV6-6 and J is TRBJ2-1, with 11 bases lining up with TRBD2. V dropped 2 bases and J dropped 9; count of bases not matched to a gene: 6. Germline V gives CDR1 MNHNY, CDR2 SVGAGI (reference sequence). This CDR3 contains 15 residues. For the CDR3, the DNA is TGTGCCAGCAGTTACCCGACTAGCGGGGTAGGTGAGCAGTTCTTC. This encodes CASSYPTSGVGEQFF.

This chain joins TRBV7-2 and TRBJ2-3; D not certain. This CDR3 comprises 12 residues. Germline CDR1 is SGHTA and CDR2 is FQGNSA. V was trimmed by 5 bases and J by 6 bases, leaving 9 bases between them. This CDR3 is CASSPNGDTQYF. The CDR3 DNA sequence: TGTGCCAGCAGCCCCAACGGGGATACGCAGTATTTT.

The chain is built from TRBV4-1 and TRBJ1-4, with no clear D. The CDR3 has 12 amino acids. Trimming stripped 0 bases from V and 13 bases from J, with 9 bases between. CDR1 and CDR2 (germline): MGHRA, YSYEKL. As DNA, the CDR3 is TGCGCCAGCAGCCAAGATCCGAGGGTACTGTTTTTT. It encodes CASSQDPRVLFF.

The genes are TRBV27 and TRBJ1-2; 8 positions agree with TRBD1. Germline V gene sequence: CDR1 MNHEY, CDR2 SMNVEV (reference sequence). Trimming took 7 bases from V and 1 from J; bases not matched to a gene: 5. The CDR3 totals 14 residues. CDR3 DNA sequence: TGTGCCAGCAAAAGACAGGGGATTAACTATGGCTACACCTTC. This encodes CASKRQGINYGYTF.

V usage is TRBV29-1 and J usage is TRBJ1-4, with a possible D match to TRBD1 (6 bases). CDR3 length equals 13 residues. The V end lost 4 bases, the J end lost 5 bases, and 11 bases lay between the germline ends. Germline CDR1 SQVTM, CDR2 ANQGSEA. CDR3 nucleotides: TGCAGCGTTGCGGGACAATTAAATGAAAAACTGTTTTTT. It specifies CSVAGQLNEKLFF.

V and J are TRBV9 and TRBJ1-2; 8 nucleotides match TRBD1. V was clipped by 0 bases and J by 3 bases; unmatched bases: 7. The CDR3 is made up of 16 amino acids. The V gene's germline CDR1 is SGDLS and CDR2 YYNGEE. The CDR3 loop reads CASSVEGQAWDYGYTF. CDR3 in DNA: TGTGCCAGCAGCGTAGAGGGACAGGCATGGGACTATGGCTACACCTTC.

The rearrangement joins TRBV12-3 or TRBV12-4 to TRBJ2-5; 7 nucleotides line up with TRBD1. The CDR3 runs to 12 residues. V shed 6 bases, J shed 2 bases, and the junction held 0 bases outside the gene matches. The CDR3 DNA reads as TGTGCCAGCAGCAGGGGGCAAGAGACCCAGTACTTC. This gives the protein CASSRGQETQYF.

The gene calls are TRBV19 and TRBJ1-5; 8 positions agree with TRBD1. V gave up 2 bases and J gave up 6 bases; unmatched junction bases: 6. This CDR3 is built from 15 residues. Germline lookup yields CDR1 LNHDA and CDR2 SQIVND (reference sequence). The CDR3 coding sequence is TGTGCCAGTAGTATAAACCAGGGGGCATTTCAGCCCCAGCATTTT. Its protein product is CASSINQGAFQPQHF. Together with reference TRBV19 and TRBJ1-5, the CDR3 gives the full variable domain: DGGITQSPKYLFRKEGQNVTLSCEQNLNHDAMYWYRQDPGQGLRLIYYSQIVNDFQKGDIAEGYSVSREKKESFPLTVTSAQKNPTAFYLCASSINQGAFQPQHFGDGTRLSIL.

The chain employs TRBV6-5 and TRBJ1-2; maybe TRBD1 (6 bases). The V end lost 6 bases, the J end lost 6 bases, and 14 bases lay between the germline ends. The length of the CDR3 is 13 residues. Germline V lookup: CDR1 MNHEY, CDR2 SVGAGI. The chain's CDR3 is CASSSTGLDGYTF. CDR3 DNA: TGTGCCAGCAGCTCGACAGGACTGGATGGCTACACCTTC.

The J gene is TRBJ1-2, the V gene TRBV5-1; weak D call: TRBD1 (5 bases). Deletions cut 4 bases from V and 3 bases from J, with 16 bases between. This CDR3 contains 15 residues. The germline V gene has CDR1 SGHRS and CDR2 YFSETQ. DNA for the CDR3: TGCGCCAGCAGCACCGGGGGGGATCCCTACTATGGCTACACCTTC. This sequence encodes CASSTGGDPYYGYTF.

The chain couples TRBV6-5 to TRBJ2-1, with a possible D match to TRBD2 (5 bases). The germline gives CDR1 MNHEY, CDR2 SVGAGI. The CDR3 contains 15 residues. Trimming took 6 bases from V and 0 from J, leaving 12 bases between them. The CDR3 loop reads CASRSHGSSYNEQFF. CDR3 DNA sequence: TGTGCCAGCAGGAGTCATGGGAGCTCCTACAATGAGCAGTTCTTC.